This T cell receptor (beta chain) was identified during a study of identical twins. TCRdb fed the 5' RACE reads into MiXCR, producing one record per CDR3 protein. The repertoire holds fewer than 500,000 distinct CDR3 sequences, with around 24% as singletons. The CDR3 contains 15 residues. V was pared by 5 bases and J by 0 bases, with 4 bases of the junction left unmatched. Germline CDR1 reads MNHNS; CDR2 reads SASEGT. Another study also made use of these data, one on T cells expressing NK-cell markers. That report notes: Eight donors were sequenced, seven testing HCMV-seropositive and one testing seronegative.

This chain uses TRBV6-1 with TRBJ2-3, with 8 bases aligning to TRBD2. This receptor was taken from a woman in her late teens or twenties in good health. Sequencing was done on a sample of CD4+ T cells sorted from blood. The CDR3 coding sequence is TGTGCCAGCAGTCGTAGCGGGGCTAGCACAGATACGCAGTATTTT. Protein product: CASSRSGASTDTQYF.